A single sample is the source of the 24 T cell receptor beta chains below, sequenced in a study of beta chain features in type 1 diabetes. Expressed TCRB transcripts were sequenced because the entire RNA isolate underwent reverse transcription. TCRdb keeps only in-frame clones here, not all; method: immunoSEQ multiplex PCR. The table includes 300,000 to 400,000 clones, around 8% detected once. Sequencing was performed on central memory CD4+ T cells from blood. These TCRs come from a woman aged 18-29 years in good health.

The CDR3 region is CASSRTGLLAKNIQYF. The CDR3, as DNA: TGTGCCAGCTCCAGGACAGGCCTTCTAGCCAAAAACATTCAGTACTTC. The rearrangement joins TRBV18 to TRBJ2-4, with TRBD1 identical over 7 bases. J gave up 0 bases and V 6 bases, and 8 bases lay outside the gene matches. CDR1 and CDR2 (germline): KGHSH, LQKENI. The CDR3 has 16 amino acids.

This clone occurred many times. The chain carries TRBV4-3 and TRBJ2-1; no definite D call. Germline loops: CDR1 LGHNA, CDR2 YSLEER. V lost 0 bases and J 9 bases, leaving 9 bases between the germline ends. The CDR3 has 13 residues. DNA of the CDR3: TGCGCCAGCAGCCAAGATCTATTCGCTGAGCAGTTCTTC. Translating gives CASSQDLFAEQFF.

CDR3 protein: CASSSGTSPSTDTQYF. Here the CDR3 DNA reads TGTGCCAGCAGCTCCGGGACTAGCCCTAGCACAGATACGCAGTATTTT. V gene TRBV5-4 combines with J gene TRBJ2-3, with 9 positions matching TRBD2. In germline, CDR1 is SGHNT, CDR2 YYREEE (reference sequence). This CDR3 contains 16 residues. V shed 3 bases and J 0 bases; nucleotides not matched to a gene: 5.

This clone has just a few counts. The chain is built from TRBV29-1 and TRBJ1-1, with D unresolved. The CDR3 is 13 residues long. Trimming pared 8 bases from V and 2 bases from J, leaving 15 bases between. In germline, CDR1 is SQVTM, CDR2 ANQGSEA. The CDR3 loop is CSIIRFFNTEAFF. The CDR3 nucleotides read TGCAGCATCATCCGGTTTTTTAACACTGAAGCTTTCTTT.

This chain links TRBV5-6 with TRBJ1-4; D is perhaps TRBD1 (6 bases). V was cut by 1 base and J by 5 bases, with 12 bases left in between. Looked up from germline, CDR1 is SGHDT and CDR2 is YYEEEE. This CDR3 is built from 15 residues. CDR3 DNA: TGTGCCAGCAGCTTGAGGGACAATGGAAATGAAAAACTGTTTTTT. This gives the protein CASSLRDNGNEKLFF.

This clone appeared a few times. This sequence joins TRBV7-2 and TRBJ2-3; possibly TRBD1 or TRBD2 for D (5 bases each). The CDR3 length is 16 residues. Germline CDR1 SGHTA, CDR2 FQGNSA. V was trimmed by 6 bases and J by 0 bases, leaving 16 bases between them. CDR3 DNA sequence: TGTGCCAGCAGGAAGGGACGGTTCGGCAGCACAGATACGCAGTATTTT. Translated, it gives CASRKGRFGSTDTQYF.

This clone was seen a few times. The V gene is TRBV7-3, the J gene TRBJ2-1, with TRBD2 identical over 9 bases. V was clipped by 5 bases and J by 7 bases; unmatched bases: 6. This CDR3 comprises 14 residues. Per the germline V gene, CDR1 is SGHTA and CDR2 is FQGTGA. CDR3 bases: TGTGCCAGCAGCCGCCAGGGACTAGCAAATGAGCAGTTCTTC. Translation gives CASSRQGLANEQFF.

This chain joins TRBV9 and TRBJ2-6; D perhaps matches TRBD2 (5 bases). Germline assignment: CDR1 SGDLS and CDR2 YYNGEE. Trimming pared 1 base from V and 2 bases from J, leaving 7 bases between. This CDR3 contains 15 residues. Here the CDR3 DNA reads TGTGCCAGCAGCGTACGAGGGACTGGGGCCAACGTCCTGACTTTC. Protein product: CASSVRGTGANVLTF.

This clone has just a few counts. V gene TRBV29-1 combines with J gene TRBJ2-1; D possibly corresponds to TRBD2 (6 bases). The germline CDR1 and CDR2 sequences are SQVTM and ANQGSEA. The length of the CDR3 is 15 residues. With 6 bases removed from V and 8 bases from J, the gap between germline ends came to 23 bases. CDR3 nucleotide sequence: TGCAGCGTGAGTGGGGGGACCCACCATTTCGATGAGCAGTTCTTC. Its protein product is CSVSGGTHHFDEQFF.

Remarks on this clone: Other DNA sequences of this sample code for an identical CDR3. This chain joins TRBV7-2 and TRBJ1-2; a possible D gene is TRBD1 (5 bases). Germline values: CDR1 SGHTA, CDR2 FQGNSA. The CDR3 is 12 residues long. Trimming pared 5 bases from V and 4 bases from J, leaving 8 bases between. The CDR3 reads CASSPTGYGYTF. For the CDR3, the DNA is TGTGCCAGCAGCCCCACAGGCTATGGCTACACCTTC. The full variable domain, in which reference TRBV7-2 and TRBJ1-2 provide the parts outside the CDR3, is GAGVSQSPSNKVTEKGKDVELRCDPISGHTALYWYRQSLGQGLEFLIYFQGNSAPDKSGLPSDRFSAERTGGSVSTLTIQRTQQEDSAVYLCASSPTGYGYTFGSGTRLTVV.

The CDR3 coding sequence is TGTGCCAGCACCAGTAGCGGAGTATACAATGAGCAGTTCTTC. As protein: CASTSSGVYNEQFF. V is TRBV4-2 and J is TRBJ2-1, with D possibly TRBD2 on 6 matching bases. Trimming cost V 7 bases and J 4 bases, with 14 bases left between them. The CDR3 contains 14 residues. The germline gives CDR1 LGHNA, CDR2 YNFKEQ.

This clone was observed at least ten times. V usage is TRBV4-2 and J usage is TRBJ2-1; D perhaps matches TRBD2 (5 bases). The V and J ends lost 5 bases and 3 bases respectively, with 8 bases between them. The V gene's germline CDR1 is LGHNA and CDR2 YNFKEQ. This CDR3 is built from 13 residues. The CDR3 here is CASSSRDYNEQFF. As DNA, the CDR3 is TGTGCCAGCAGCAGCCGGGACTACAATGAGCAGTTCTTC.

This chain links TRBV9 with TRBJ2-3; 10 bases match TRBD2. Looked up from germline, CDR1 is SGDLS and CDR2 is YYNGEE. V was pared by 0 bases and J by 1 base, with 2 bases of the junction left unmatched. The length of the CDR3 is 16 residues. This chain's CDR3 is CASSVAGTSGTDTQYF. The CDR3 bases are TGTGCCAGCAGCGTAGCGGGGACTAGCGGCACAGATACGCAGTATTTT. The full variable domain, rest sourced from reference TRBV9 and TRBJ2-3, is DSGVTQTPKHLITATGQRVTLRCSPRSGDLSVYWYQQSLDQGLQFLIQYYNGEERAKGNILERFSAQQFPDLHSELNLSSLELGDSALYFCASSVAGTSGTDTQYFGPGTRLTVL.

This clone has only a few counts. V and J are TRBV7-2 and TRBJ1-2; D gene uncertain. Trimming took off 7 bases at V and 6 bases at J, with 12 bases between the two ends. The CDR3 has 12 residues. Per germline, CDR1 SGHTA and CDR2 FQGNSA. This chain's CDR3 is CASTFGPHGYTF. Written as DNA, the CDR3 is TGTGCCAGCACCTTCGGGCCCCATGGCTACACCTTC.

This clone occurred a few times. The CDR3 is CSAQGGVEQYF. The CDR3 bases are TGCAGTGCCCAGGGTGGGGTCGAGCAGTACTTC. The V and J genes are TRBV20-1 and TRBJ2-7, with D perhaps TRBD1 (5 bases). The V end lost 6 bases, the J end lost 6 bases, and 12 bases lay between the germline ends. CDR1 DFQATT and CDR2 SNEGSKA come from the germline V gene (reference sequence). The CDR3 runs to 11 residues.

The CDR3 sequence is CASSVERDQPQHF. CDR3 coding DNA: TGTGCCAGCAGTGTGGAAAGGGATCAGCCCCAGCATTTT. The chain carries TRBV6-1 and TRBJ1-5; D not certain. The germline gives CDR1 MNHNS, CDR2 SASEGT. There are 13 residues in the CDR3. V dropped 4 bases and J dropped 5 bases, with 9 bases sitting between them.

V gene TRBV7-6 combines with J gene TRBJ1-4; possibly TRBD1 for D (6 bases). V lost 5 bases and J 0 bases, leaving 10 bases between the germline ends. The germline V gene encodes CDR1 SGHVS and CDR2 FNYEAQ. This CDR3 spans 15 amino acids. CDR3 coding DNA: TGTGCCAGCAGCCTGCGACAGGCAACTAATGAAAAACTGTTTTTT. This sequence encodes CASSLRQATNEKLFF.

This clone was observed many times. The chain uses TRBV6-1 and TRBJ1-1; tentatively, D is TRBD1 (6 bases). Trimming pared 8 bases from V and 1 base from J, leaving 11 bases between. The CDR3 is 13 residues long. Germline V gives CDR1 MNHNS, CDR2 SASEGT. CDR3 nucleotides: TGTGCCAGCCTAACCAGGGGGAACACTGAAGCTTTCTTT. Translated: CASLTRGNTEAFF.

This clone has a count of ten or more. The chain employs TRBV10-3 and TRBJ2-3; 7 bases agree with TRBD2. CDR1 ENHRY and CDR2 SYGVKD come from the germline V gene. Losses at the gene ends were 3 bases for V and 4 bases for J; bases not matched to a gene: 7. The CDR3 consists of 15 residues. CDR3 protein: CAISDLGGSADTQYF. The DNA for the CDR3 is TGTGCCATCAGTGACCTCGGCGGGAGCGCAGATACGCAGTATTTT.

V and J are TRBV11-2 and TRBJ2-7; D is ambiguous. This CDR3 is 14 amino acids long. CDR1 SGHAT and CDR2 FQNNGV come from the germline V gene. Deletions cut 5 bases from V and 5 bases from J, with 16 bases between. CDR3 sequence reads: CASSPPSSKDEQYF. CDR3 DNA: TGTGCCAGCAGCCCTCCTTCAAGTAAGGACGAGCAGTACTTC.

This clone was found a few times. CDR3 protein: CASSTDWEGDEQFF. CDR3 nucleotides: TGTGCCAGCTCCACGGACTGGGAGGGCGATGAGCAGTTCTTC. The V and J genes are TRBV27 and TRBJ2-1; 7 bases map to TRBD2. Germline V lookup: CDR1 MNHEY, CDR2 SMNVEV (reference sequence). After removal of 8 bases from V and 8 bases from J, the junction contained 12 bases not matched to a gene. This CDR3 is built from 14 residues.

A few counts support this clone. This chain connects TRBV6-5 to TRBJ2-2; 7 bases align to TRBD2. The junction had 7 bases not matched to a gene; V was cut back by 4 bases and J by 5 bases. Germline CDR1 is MNHEY and CDR2 is SVGAGI. This CDR3 has 15 residues. The CDR3 DNA follows: TGTGCCAGCAGTTCCGGGACTATCAATACCGGGGAGCTGTTTTTT. Its translation is CASSSGTINTGELFF.

J is TRBJ2-7 and V is TRBV5-1, with 9 bases matching TRBD1. The CDR3 runs to 18 residues. The germline CDR1 and CDR2 sequences are SGHRS and YFSETQ. V was clipped by 2 bases and J by 3 bases; unmatched bases: 15. CDR3 loop: CASSLIMVGDRAGYEQYF. CDR3 sequence (DNA): TGCGCCAGCAGCTTAATAATGGTCGGGGACAGGGCCGGCTACGAGCAGTACTTC.

The chain uses TRBV11-1 and TRBJ2-2; D is perhaps TRBD2 (6 bases). The CDR3 loop spans 15 amino acids. CDR1 SGHAT and CDR2 FQDESV come from the germline V gene (reference sequence). Trimming cost V 1 base and J 0 bases, with 6 bases left between them. The CDR3 here is CASSLGGANTGELFF. The CDR3 DNA reads TGTGCCAGCAGCTTAGGCGGGGCGAACACCGGGGAGCTGTTTTTT.